These 13 T cell receptor beta chains share one sample of origin, sequenced in a study of cytomegalovirus exposure and HLA in healthy donors. Vbeta (60) and Jbeta (13) primers were used in the PCR. Here immunoSEQ multiplex PCR was the method, and the copy in TCRdb shows in-frame clones only, minus some. The table shows hundreds of thousands of clones, with approximately 83% occurring only once. Sequencing was carried out using PBMCs. These receptors were taken from a girl aged 10 to 17 in good health and CMV-seronegative.

The rearrangement joins TRBV29-1 to TRBJ2-7; TRBD1 agrees at 7 bases. V shed 0 bases, J shed 4 bases, and the junction held 15 bases outside the gene matches. The CDR3 loop spans 17 amino acids. CDR1 and CDR2 from the germline V gene are SQVTM and ANQGSEA. CDR3 sequence: CSVEDPFLGTEPYEQYF. In DNA form, the CDR3 reads TGCAGCGTTGAAGATCCTTTTCTCGGGACAGAACCTTACGAGCAGTACTTC.

The rearrangement links TRBV5-4 to TRBJ1-1; D gene uncertain. The CDR3 is made up of 13 amino acids. V lost 0 bases and J lost 4, with 7 bases in between. Per the germline V gene, CDR1 is SGHNT and CDR2 is YYREEE (reference sequence). CDR3 sequence: CASSLGSVTEAFF. CDR3 nucleotide sequence: TGTGCCAGCAGCTTGGGGTCGGTCACTGAAGCTTTCTTT.

J is TRBJ2-7 and V is TRBV6-5, with 11 bases that match TRBD2. J was trimmed by 1 base and V by 6 bases; bases with no gene match: 5. The CDR3 extends over 15 amino acids. CDR1 is MNHEY, CDR2 SVGAGI, per germline. This CDR3 reads CASRVTSGASYEQYF. DNA of the CDR3: TGTGCCAGCAGGGTGACTAGCGGGGCATCCTACGAGCAGTACTTC.

This rearrangement joins TRBV9 to TRBJ2-2, with a possible D match to TRBD2 (5 bases). V was shortened by 0 bases and J by 5 bases, with 11 bases between the two germline ends. The CDR3 sequence is 15 residues long. Germline CDR1 reads SGDLS; CDR2 reads YYNGEE. CDR3 DNA sequence: TGTGCCAGCAGCGTAGAAGGGTCGGGGACCGGGGAGCTGTTTTTT. Translating it yields CASSVEGSGTGELFF.

The J gene is TRBJ2-1, the V gene TRBV6-5; D is uncertain. The V and J ends lost 5 bases and 10 bases respectively, with 15 bases between them. Germline V gives CDR1 MNHEY, CDR2 SVGAGI. This CDR3 region has 13 residues. The CDR3 DNA sequence: TGTGCCAGCAGTGAGTTCCCGACTGACGAGCAGTTCTTC. This translates into CASSEFPTDEQFF.

The J gene is TRBJ1-2, the V gene TRBV4-1; D remains ambiguous. Trimming stripped 5 bases from V and 7 bases from J, with 14 bases between. The CDR3 has 13 amino acids. Germline V gene lookup returns CDR1 MGHRA and CDR2 YSYEKL. CDR3 bases: TGCGCCAGCAGCAAATTGAGTCTCGGTGGCTACACCTTC. It is translated as CASSKLSLGGYTF.

CDR3 loop: CASSLGQGDHSGNTIYF. The CDR3 nucleotides are TGTGCCAGCAGCCTGGGGCAGGGGGATCACTCTGGAAACACCATATATTTT. The chain carries TRBV11-2 and TRBJ1-3, with 7 bases aligning to TRBD1. J lost 0 bases, V lost 5 bases, and 10 bases had no gene match. The CDR3 covers 17 residues. CDR1 and CDR2 (germline): SGHAT, FQNNGV.

This chain uses TRBV9 with TRBJ1-3; 7 bases line up with TRBD1. The V gene's germline CDR1 is SGDLS and CDR2 YYNGEE. The trim removed 4 bases at V and 0 bases at J, leaving 16 bases unmatched. The CDR3 extends over 19 amino acids. For the CDR3, the DNA is TGTGCCAGCAGCAGCTCCCGGGACAGTCACTCCCGCTCTGGAAACACCATATATTTT. It codes for CASSSSRDSHSRSGNTIYF.

This chain links TRBV7-6 with TRBJ1-2; 7 positions agree with TRBD1. The CDR3 is 12 amino acids. With 5 bases clipped from V and 6 bases from J, the junction kept 3 bases outside the gene matches. Germline loops: CDR1 SGHVS, CDR2 FNYEAQ. CDR3 in DNA: TGTGCCAGCAGCCCCCAGGGGGATGGCTACACCTTC. This encodes CASSPQGDGYTF.

The chain combines TRBV19 with TRBJ1-1; D uncertain. Per the germline V gene, CDR1 is LNHDA and CDR2 is SQIVND (reference sequence). The CDR3 consists of 13 residues. V was trimmed by 1 base and J by 4 bases, leaving 7 bases between them. CDR3 region: CASSIGFVTEAFF. The CDR3 coding sequence is TGTGCCAGTAGTATAGGTTTCGTCACTGAAGCTTTCTTT.

The V gene is TRBV5-6, the J gene TRBJ2-7; TRBD1 agrees at 10 bases. The CDR3 has 17 residues. After removal of 4 bases from V and 4 bases from J, the junction contained 14 bases not matched to a gene. Germline loops: CDR1 SGHDT, CDR2 YYEEEE. CDR3 loop: CASSPYSGTGASYEQYF. CDR3 bases: TGTGCCAGCAGCCCCTATTCCGGGACAGGGGCGTCTTACGAGCAGTACTTC.

This chain connects TRBV29-1 to TRBJ2-2; 9 bases align to TRBD1. CDR1 is SQVTM and CDR2 is ANQGSEA in the germline V gene. CDR3 size: 17 residues. The V segment lost 3 bases and the J segment 2 bases; nucleotides outside the gene matches: 10. The CDR3 reads CSVDFPPGQGNTGELFF. CDR3 nucleotide sequence: TGCAGCGTTGACTTTCCCCCGGGACAGGGCAACACCGGGGAGCTGTTTTTT.

CDR3 nucleotide sequence: TGTGCCAGCTCACCCCACCCCGGGGGCCAAGAGACCCAGTACTTC. Amino acids: CASSPHPGGQETQYF. V is TRBV18 and J is TRBJ2-5; a weak D match, TRBD2 (6 bases). Per germline, CDR1 KGHSH and CDR2 LQKENI. The V and J ends lost 3 bases and 1 base respectively, with 12 bases between them. This CDR3 comprises 15 residues.